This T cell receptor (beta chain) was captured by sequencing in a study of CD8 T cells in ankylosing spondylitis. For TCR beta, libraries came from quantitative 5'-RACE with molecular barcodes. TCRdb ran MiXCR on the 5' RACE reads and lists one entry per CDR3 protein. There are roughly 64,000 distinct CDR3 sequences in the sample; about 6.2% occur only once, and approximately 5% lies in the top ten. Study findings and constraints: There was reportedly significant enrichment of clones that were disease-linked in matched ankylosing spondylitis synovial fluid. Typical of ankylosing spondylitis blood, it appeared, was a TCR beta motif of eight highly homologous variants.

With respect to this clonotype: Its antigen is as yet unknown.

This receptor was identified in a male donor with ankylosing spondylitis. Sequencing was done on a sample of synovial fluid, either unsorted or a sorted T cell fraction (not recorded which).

CDR3 sequence reads: CASSLGSPDTDTQYF. The DNA for the CDR3 is TGTGCCAGCAGCTTAGGGTCCCCCGACACAGATACGCAGTATTTT. The chain is built from TRBV7-2 and TRBJ2-3; D gene uncertain. This CDR3 region has 15 residues. Trimming removed 1 base from V and 2 bases from J, with 10 bases in between. Looked up from germline, CDR1 is SGHTA and CDR2 is FQGNSA.